The 22 T cell receptor beta chains reported below all come from one sample, sequenced in a study of radiotherapy plus CTLA-4 blockade in lung cancer. TCRdb's copy holds only in-frame clones and misses some; the assay was immunoSEQ multiplex PCR. The sample has tens of thousands of clones, around nine tenths seen once. Material: peripheral blood, obtained from a patient treated with radiotherapy plus ipilimumab. The receptors originated from a human donor with non-small cell lung cancer that progressed on radiotherapy plus ipilimumab.

V gene TRBV25-1 combines with J gene TRBJ2-7, with 8 positions matching TRBD1. Germline values: CDR1 MGHDK, CDR2 SYGVNS. V trimming: 8 bases; J trimming: 2 bases; junction bases outside the gene matches: 8. The CDR3 is 14 amino acids. CDR3 residues: CASSNDRGPYEQYF. CDR3 in DNA: TGTGCCAGCTCGAACGACAGGGGACCCTACGAGCAGTACTTC.

V gene TRBV2 combines with J gene TRBJ2-4; tentatively, D is TRBD1 (5 bases). The V gene lost 4 bases and the J gene lost 1 base, with 14 bases spanning the gap. The CDR3 is 16 residues long. Germline CDR1 and CDR2: SNHLY and FYNNEI. The CDR3 region is CASSGSTVGAKNIQYF. CDR3 in DNA: TGTGCCAGCAGTGGATCGACAGTTGGGGCCAAAAACATTCAGTACTTC.

The chain combines TRBV23-1 with TRBJ1-1; 7 bases are a match to TRBD1. TRBV23-1 is an ORF; its function is uncertain. V shed 3 bases, J shed 4 bases, and the junction held 8 bases outside the gene matches. The CDR3 runs 15 residues. The CDR3 nucleotides are TGCGCCAGCAGTCATCCGGACAGGTTGGGCACTGAAGCTTTCTTT. Translation gives CASSHPDRLGTEAFF.

This chain joins TRBV6-6 and TRBJ2-5, with TRBD2 matching 7 bases. Germline CDR1 MNHNY, CDR2 SVGAGI (reference sequence). Unmatched junction bases numbered 14, after V lost 5 bases and J lost 5 bases. CDR3 size: 16 residues. The CDR3 region is CASSRSGILPGETQYF. Written as DNA, the CDR3 is TGTGCCAGCAGTCGGAGCGGGATACTCCCCGGGGAGACCCAGTACTTC.

This chain's CDR3 is CASSLDQGEAFF. The DNA for the CDR3 is TGTGCCAGCAGCTTGGATCAGGGGGAAGCTTTCTTT. This chain joins TRBV5-4 and TRBJ1-1; tentative D call: TRBD1 (6 bases). The CDR3 runs 12 residues. CDR1 is SGHNT, CDR2 YYREEE, per germline (reference sequence). The V and J ends lost 0 bases and 8 bases respectively, with 8 bases between them. The full variable domain, its missing parts supplied by reference TRBV5-4 and TRBJ1-1, is ETGVTQSPTHLIKTRGQQVTLRCSSQSGHNTVSWYQQALGQGPQFIFQYYREEENGRGNFPPRFSGLQFPNYSSELNVNALELDDSALYLCASSLDQGEAFFGQGTRLTVV.

This chain links TRBV2 with TRBJ1-1, with 7 bases fitting TRBD1. The CDR3 length is 14 residues. The ends lost 7 bases at V and 1 base at J; junction bases unmatched: 6. Germline V gene sequence: CDR1 SNHLY, CDR2 FYNNEI. CDR3 DNA sequence: TGTGCCAGCATCCAGGGGGAGGGGAACACTGAAGCTTTCTTT. Translation gives CASIQGEGNTEAFF.

The chain employs TRBV5-1 and TRBJ2-1; TRBD2 agrees at 9 bases. The CDR3 totals 15 residues. The V and J ends lost 3 bases and 4 bases, in that order; junction bases with no gene match: 5. Germline V CDR1 and CDR2: SGHRS, YFSETQ. For the CDR3, the DNA is TGCGCCAGCAGCTCCATAGCGGGGGCGTACAATGAGCAGTTCTTC. Its protein is CASSSIAGAYNEQFF.

In its sample, this clone was seen once. The rearrangement uses TRBV21-1 and TRBJ2-5. TRBV21-1 is classified as a pseudogene. This CDR3 is built from 17 residues. The CDR3 region is CASTARSGRRRDEVQYF. For the CDR3, the DNA is TGTGCCAGCACCGCCAGATCGGGACGCCGGAGAGACGAGGTCCAGTACTTC.

The V call is TRBV11-2, the J call TRBJ2-2; D is unresolved. CDR1 is SGHAT and CDR2 is FQNNGV in the germline V gene. CDR3 size: 16 residues. Trimming stripped 1 base from V and 0 bases from J, with 9 bases between. The DNA for the CDR3 is TGTGCCAGCAGCTTAGCGAGGTACTCGAACACCGGGGAGCTGTTTTTT. Amino acid sequence: CASSLARYSNTGELFF.

The chain joins TRBV11-3 to TRBJ2-7, with 10 bases aligning to TRBD1. This CDR3 has 17 residues. Losses at the gene ends were 5 bases for V and 2 bases for J; bases not matched to a gene: 12. The germline V gene encodes CDR1 SGHNT and CDR2 YENEEA. The CDR3 here is CASSPLPGTGDPYEQYF. CDR3 DNA sequence: TGTGCCAGCAGCCCACTACCCGGGACAGGGGACCCCTACGAGCAGTACTTC.

The gene calls are TRBV19 and TRBJ2-1, with D possibly matching TRBD2 (5 bases). Germline assignment: CDR1 LNHDA and CDR2 SQIVND (reference sequence). The CDR3 runs to 13 residues. Deletions cut 5 bases from V and 13 bases from J, with 18 bases between. The CDR3 region is CASSPTSSAPQFF. CDR3 coding DNA: TGTGCCAGTAGTCCCACTAGTTCCGCGCCCCAGTTCTTC.

The chain uses TRBV27 and TRBJ1-2; tentative D call: TRBD1 (5 bases). Trimming removed 2 bases at V and 0 bases at J, with 10 bases between. In germline, CDR1 is MNHEY, CDR2 SMNVEV (reference sequence). The CDR3 sequence is 15 residues long. The chain's CDR3 is CASSLRQPPNYGYTF. As DNA, the CDR3 is TGTGCCAGCAGTTTACGACAGCCCCCTAACTATGGCTACACCTTC.

This chain links TRBV29-1 with TRBJ2-1, with TRBD1 matching 7 bases. Germline V lookup: CDR1 SQVTM, CDR2 ANQGSEA. V lost 5 bases, J lost 8 bases, and 12 bases stayed unmatched. CDR3 length: 14 residues. The chain's CDR3 is CSVRRQGDSDEQFF. The CDR3 DNA reads TGCAGCGTTAGGAGGCAGGGGGATTCGGATGAGCAGTTCTTC.

The chain joins TRBV4-1 to TRBJ1-2, with D perhaps TRBD1 (5 bases). Germline assignment: CDR1 MGHRA and CDR2 YSYEKL. The CDR3 is 14 residues long. Trimming cost V 2 bases and J 3 bases, with 10 bases left between them. In DNA form, the CDR3 reads TGCGCCAGCAGCCAATGGGGACTCGACTATGGCTACACCTTC. Translated: CASSQWGLDYGYTF.

The chain combines TRBV6-1 with TRBJ1-2, with TRBD1 as a possible D gene (5 bases). The germline CDR1 and CDR2 sequences are MNHNS and SASEGT. The CDR3 spans 14 residues. V shed 2 bases and J shed 0 bases, with 7 bases lying between them. The CDR3 DNA reads as TGTGCCAGCAGTGAAAGGGGAGCTAACTATGGCTACACCTTC. It yields the protein CASSERGANYGYTF.

This clone was seen a few times. The V gene is TRBV19, the J gene TRBJ1-2; the D gene is possibly TRBD1 (6 bases). The CDR3 has 13 residues. Germline CDR1 reads LNHDA; CDR2 reads SQIVND (reference sequence). V lost 6 bases, J lost 7 bases, and 15 bases lay in between. The CDR3 loop is CASRTTGPGGYTF. The CDR3 bases are TGTGCCAGTAGAACTACAGGGCCGGGTGGCTACACCTTC.

The chain uses TRBV9 and TRBJ2-1; D possibly corresponds to TRBD1 (6 bases). In germline, CDR1 is SGDLS, CDR2 YYNGEE. Trimming stripped 3 bases from V and 7 bases from J, with 11 bases between. The CDR3 loop spans 13 amino acids. CDR3 region: CASSAPRGNEQFF. CDR3 DNA: TGTGCCAGCAGCGCCCCCAGGGGAAATGAGCAGTTCTTC.

The gene calls are TRBV18 and TRBJ2-7; 12 nucleotides match TRBD2. Germline loops: CDR1 KGHSH, CDR2 LQKENI. The CDR3 extends over 17 amino acids. The trim removed 0 bases at V and 4 bases at J, leaving 7 bases unmatched. The CDR3 protein is CASSPPVRLAGVYEQYF. The CDR3 region has the DNA TGTGCCAGCTCACCACCGGTTCGACTAGCGGGAGTGTACGAGCAGTACTTC.

The V call is TRBV2, the J call TRBJ1-1, with D perhaps TRBD1 (5 bases). There are 14 residues in the CDR3. Germline V lookup: CDR1 SNHLY, CDR2 FYNNEI. The ends were cut back, 6 bases at V and 2 bases at J, with 13 bases in the middle. The CDR3 DNA reads as TGTGCCAGCAGCCGTGGGGGTAGCAACACTGAAGCTTTCTTT. This translates into CASSRGGSNTEAFF.

J is TRBJ1-3 and V is TRBV7-9; D is unresolved. CDR1 is SEHNR and CDR2 is FQNEAQ in the germline V gene (reference sequence). Trimming left V 1 base short and J 0 bases short, with 10 bases between. The CDR3 contains 16 residues. In DNA form, the CDR3 reads TGTGCCAGCAGCTTAGGCCGAGACAACTCTGGAAACACCATATATTTT. It specifies CASSLGRDNSGNTIYF.

V is TRBV29-1 and J is TRBJ1-2; D call uncertain. This CDR3 region has 13 residues. Germline V lookup: CDR1 SQVTM, CDR2 ANQGSEA. V lost 1 base and J 2 bases, leaving 8 bases between the germline ends. The chain's CDR3 is CSVEGFRNYGYTF. CDR3 DNA: TGCAGCGTTGAAGGTTTTAGGAACTATGGCTACACCTTC. Combining the CDR3 with reference TRBV29-1 and TRBJ1-2 gives the whole variable domain SAVISQKPSRDICQRGTSLTIQCQVDSQVTMMFWYRQQPGQSLTLIATANQGSEATYESGFVIDKFPISRPNLTFSTLTVSNMSPEDSSIYLCSVEGFRNYGYTFGSGTRLTVV.

Details on this clone: Since a much larger clone is just one base distant, this may be a read error. This chain uses TRBV7-2 with TRBJ2-7; D unresolved. The CDR3 has 12 amino acids. Germline-derived CDR1 and CDR2 are SGHTA and FQGNSA. With 1 base removed from V and 1 base from J, the gap between germline ends came to 2 bases. For the CDR3, the DNA is TGTGCCAGCAGCTTAGGGTCCTACGAGCAGTACTTC. Protein product: CASSLGSYEQYF. The variable domain in full, completed from reference TRBV7-2 and TRBJ2-7, reads GAGVSQSPSNKVTEKGKDVELRCDPISGHTALYWYRQSLGQGLEFLIYFQGNSAPDKSGLPSDRFSAERTGGSVSTLTIQRTQQEDSAVYLCASSLGSYEQYFGPGTRLTVT.